Listed below are T cell receptor beta chains from one sample, sequenced in a study of cytomegalovirus exposure and HLA in healthy donors. Sequencing used immunoSEQ multiplex PCR; TCRdb keeps in-frame clones, though not all of them. The top ten hold 1% to 1.5% of the sample, which has 200,000 to 300,000 clones, approximately 86% seen once. The sample consisted of PBMCs. Source of these receptors: a woman between 25 and 40 years old in good health and CMV-seropositive. CDR3s include the opening cysteine and the closing phenylalanine or tryptophan. A D gene is named only where the DNA matches it firmly. Clone size is not always given. Where it is, it says once, few, many or a class for expanded clones.

d_gene	abundance	v_gene	j_gene	CDR3aa	CDR3nt
TRBD1	.	TRBV10-3	TRBJ1-2	CAISEPAGGIRANYGYTF	TGTGCCATCAGTGAACCGGCAGGGGGAATCCGAGCTAACTATGGCTACACCTTC
.	once	TRBV11-3	TRBJ2-4	CASSNMVNRGAKNIQYF	TGTGCCAGCAGCAATATGGTCAACCGGGGAGCCAAAAACATTCAGTACTTC
.	.	TRBV5-1	TRBJ2-1	CASSLGGDEQFF	TGCGCCAGCAGCTTGGGCGGGGATGAGCAGTTCTTC
TRBD1	.	TRBV2	TRBJ1-4	CASSLNRGRSEKLFF	TGTGCCAGCAGTCTCAACAGGGGGAGGAGTGAAAAACTGTTTTTT
TRBD1	once	TRBV19	TRBJ1-2	CASSIGTGGGYGYTF	TGTGCCAGTAGTATCGGGACAGGGGGCGGTTATGGCTACACCTTC
TRBD2	.	TRBV7-8	TRBJ2-7	CASSLTSAHSYEQYF	TGTGCCAGCTCCCTGACTAGCGCCCACTCCTACGAGCAGTACTTC
TRBD1	.	TRBV7-3	TRBJ2-7	CASSTGGAEQYF	TGTGCCAGCAGCACAGGGGGCGCCGAGCAGTACTTC
.	.	TRBV7-9	TRBJ1-2	CASSLVGTSYGYTF	TGTGCCAGCAGCTTAGTAGGGACTAGCTATGGCTACACCTTC
TRBD1	.	TRBV28	TRBJ1-1	CASNVITGVNTEAFF	TGTGCCAGCAACGTCATAACAGGGGTGAACACTGAAGCTTTCTTT
TRBD2	.	TRBV4-1	TRBJ2-3	CASSYGLALSTDTQYF	TGCGCCAGCAGTTACGGACTAGCGCTGAGCACAGATACGCAGTATTTT
.	.	TRBV30	TRBJ2-1	CAWSAGVYNEQFF	TGTGCCTGGAGTGCGGGAGTATACAATGAGCAGTTCTTC
.	.	TRBV7-6	TRBJ2-2	CASSLDTPLAPANRELFF	TGTGCCAGCAGCTTAGACACCCCTTTAGCCCCTGCTAACCGGGAGCTGTTTTTT
.	.	TRBV5-6	TRBJ1-5	CASSTGRGNQPQHF	TGTGCCAGCAGCACCGGACGGGGGAATCAGCCCCAGCATTTT
.	.	TRBV12-5	TRBJ2-2	CASGLVGADTGELFF	TGTGCTAGTGGTTTGGTTGGGGCGGACACCGGGGAGCTGTTTTTT
TRBD2	.	TRBV7-8	TRBJ2-7	CASSTQLAGVSCEQYF	TGTGCCAGCAGCACACAACTAGCGGGAGTTTCTTGCGAGCAGTACTTC
.	.	TRBV2	TRBJ2-1	CASGSQGTYNEQFF	TGTGCCAGCGGATCGCAGGGTACTTACAATGAGCAGTTCTTC
.	few	TRBV5-1	TRBJ1-1	CASSLAVINRDTEAFF	TGCGCCAGCAGCTTGGCCGTGATAAACAGGGACACTGAAGCTTTCTTT
TRBD1	.	TRBV19	TRBJ1-1	CASSRGTVNTEAFF	TGTGCCAGTAGTCGAGGGACAGTGAACACTGAAGCTTTCTTT
.	.	TRBV5-1	TRBJ1-5	CASSLGANQPQHF	TGCGCCAGCAGCTTGGGGGCAAATCAGCCCCAGCATTTT
.	.	TRBV11-2	TRBJ2-2	CASSSGRNTGELFF	TGTGCCAGCAGCTCCGGGAGAAACACCGGGGAGCTGTTTTTT
TRBD2	.	TRBV7-9	TRBJ2-3	CASSLGLAGGGTDTQYF	TGTGCCAGCAGCTTAGGACTAGCGGGAGGTGGCACAGATACGCAGTATTTT
.	.	TRBV27	TRBJ1-4	CASSGPTGANEKLFF	TGTGCCAGCAGTGGTCCTACGGGTGCTAATGAAAAACTGTTTTTT
TRBD1	.	TRBV6-5	TRBJ2-3	CASSWDRGGDTQYF	TGTGCCAGCAGTTGGGACAGGGGTGGAGATACGCAGTATTTT
.	.	TRBV2	TRBJ2-2	CASRATVRENTGELFF	TGTGCCAGCAGGGCGACGGTGCGGGAGAACACCGGGGAGCTGTTTTTT
.	.	TRBV7-9	TRBJ1-2	CASSPSGGYTF	TGTGCCAGCAGCCCCTCGGGTGGCTACACCTTC
TRBD2	.	TRBV27	TRBJ2-4	CASTPSAGEAKNIQYF	TGTGCCAGCACCCCCTCGGCGGGGGAAGCCAAAAACATTCAGTACTTC
TRBD2	.	TRBV19	TRBJ2-2	CASTGSGRANTGELFF	TGTGCCAGTACTGGTAGCGGGAGGGCGAACACCGGGGAGCTGTTTTTT
.	.	TRBV5-1	TRBJ2-7	CASSSAEKGPYEQYF	TGCGCCAGCAGCTCGGCCGAGAAGGGGCCCTACGAGCAGTACTTC
.	.	TRBV15	TRBJ2-7	CATSMPGRGLVEQYF	TGTGCCACCAGCATGCCCGGGAGAGGCTTGGTCGAGCAGTACTTC
.	few	TRBV15	TRBJ2-2	CATSRDQGAGELFF	TGTGCCACCAGCAGAGATCAAGGGGCCGGGGAGCTGTTTTTT
TRBD1	.	TRBV7-3	TRBJ2-6	CASSFTGTGTAGANVLTF	TGTGCCAGCAGCTTTACCGGGACAGGGACCGCTGGGGCCAACGTCCTGACTTTC
TRBD1	.	TRBV19	TRBJ2-5	CASSIDPGRTGKETQYF	TGTGCCAGTAGTATAGATCCGGGTAGGACAGGGAAAGAGACCCAGTACTTC
TRBD1	once	TRBV11-3	TRBJ2-3	CASSHSWTGADTQYF	TGTGCCAGCAGCCATTCTTGGACAGGGGCGGATACGCAGTATTTT
TRBD2	many	TRBV2	TRBJ2-5	CASQGWGSGRVRETQYF	TGTGCCAGCCAGGGGTGGGGAAGCGGGAGGGTGCGGGAGACCCAGTACTTC
TRBD2	.	TRBV4-1	TRBJ2-7	CASSQGLAGFYEQYF	TGCGCCAGCAGCCAAGGGCTAGCGGGGTTCTACGAGCAGTACTTC
TRBD2	.	TRBV4-1	TRBJ2-1	CASSQDLAGTYNEQFF	TGCGCCAGCAGCCAAGATTTAGCGGGAACCTACAATGAGCAGTTCTTC
TRBD2	.	TRBV11-3	TRBJ2-3	CASSPLEAGESADTQYF	TGTGCCAGCAGCCCCCTTGAAGCGGGAGAATCGGCAGATACGCAGTATTTT
TRBD1	few	TRBV19	TRBJ1-2	CASSIDPHTGGADYGYTF	TGTGCCAGTAGTATAGATCCCCACACAGGGGGCGCAGACTATGGCTACACCTTC
TRBD2	.	TRBV6-5	TRBJ2-1	CASSYGRGLGSEQFF	TGTGCCAGCAGTTACGGTCGAGGACTAGGGAGTGAGCAGTTCTTC
.	once	TRBV13	TRBJ2-3	CASSLSGVGGDTDTQYF	TGTGCCAGCAGCTTATCCGGGGTCGGAGGTGACACAGATACGCAGTATTTT
.	.	TRBV19	TRBJ2-1	CASSGARTVYNEQFF	TGTGCCAGTAGTGGGGCCCGAACGGTTTACAATGAGCAGTTCTTC
.	.	TRBV2	TRBJ2-1	CATPISGIYNEQFF	TGTGCCACCCCTATTAGCGGAATCTACAATGAGCAGTTCTTC
.	.	TRBV5-1	TRBJ2-5	CASSLAGTQSGTQYF	TGCGCCAGCAGCTTAGCCGGGACTCAAAGCGGGACCCAGTACTTC
TRBD2	.	TRBV28	TRBJ2-1	CASSSGLAGTNEQFF	TGTGCCAGCAGTTCCGGACTAGCGGGGACTAATGAGCAGTTCTTC
TRBD1	.	TRBV28	TRBJ2-4	CASSWDRAKNIQYF	TGTGCCAGCAGTTGGGACAGAGCCAAAAACATTCAGTACTTC
.	.	TRBV25-1	TRBJ2-7	CASSDSAYEQYF	TGTGCCAGCAGTGACTCGGCCTACGAGCAGTACTTC
.	few	TRBV5-1	TRBJ2-7	CASSSQGISYEQYF	TGCGCCAGCAGCTCCCAGGGGATCTCCTACGAGCAGTACTTC
TRBD2	.	TRBV6-1	TRBJ2-1	CASTKTSGSINEQFF	TGTGCCAGCACTAAGACTAGCGGGAGTATCAATGAGCAGTTCTTC
.	.	TRBV4-1	TRBJ2-7	CASSQELNEQYF	TGCGCCAGCAGCCAAGAATTAAATGAGCAGTACTTC
TRBD1	.	TRBV2	TRBJ1-1	CASSEIGQGYAEAFF	TGTGCCAGCAGTGAAATAGGACAGGGGTACGCTGAAGCTTTCTTT
.	.	TRBV5-6	TRBJ2-3	CASSYLEGLADTQYF	TGTGCCAGCAGCTACTTGGAGGGTTTGGCAGATACGCAGTATTTT
.	.	TRBV4-2	TRBJ1-2	CASSPSTPDYGYTF	TGTGCCAGCAGCCCCTCGACACCAGACTATGGCTACACCTTC
.	.	TRBV5-1	TRBJ1-1	CASSLLGDNTEAFF	TGCGCCAGCAGCTTGCTAGGAGACAACACTGAAGCTTTCTTT
TRBD1	.	TRBV7-8	TRBJ1-1	CASSSHGQGHMNTEAFF	TGTGCCAGCAGCTCACACGGACAGGGACATATGAACACTGAAGCTTTCTTT
.	.	TRBV30	TRBJ1-5	CAWSVGGSAQHF	TGTGCCTGGAGTGTGGGCGGGTCGGCCCAGCATTTT
TRBD2	.	TRBV10-3	TRBJ2-2	CAIGLAGGRGTGELFF	TGTGCCATCGGACTAGCGGGAGGGCGGGGCACCGGGGAGCTGTTTTTT